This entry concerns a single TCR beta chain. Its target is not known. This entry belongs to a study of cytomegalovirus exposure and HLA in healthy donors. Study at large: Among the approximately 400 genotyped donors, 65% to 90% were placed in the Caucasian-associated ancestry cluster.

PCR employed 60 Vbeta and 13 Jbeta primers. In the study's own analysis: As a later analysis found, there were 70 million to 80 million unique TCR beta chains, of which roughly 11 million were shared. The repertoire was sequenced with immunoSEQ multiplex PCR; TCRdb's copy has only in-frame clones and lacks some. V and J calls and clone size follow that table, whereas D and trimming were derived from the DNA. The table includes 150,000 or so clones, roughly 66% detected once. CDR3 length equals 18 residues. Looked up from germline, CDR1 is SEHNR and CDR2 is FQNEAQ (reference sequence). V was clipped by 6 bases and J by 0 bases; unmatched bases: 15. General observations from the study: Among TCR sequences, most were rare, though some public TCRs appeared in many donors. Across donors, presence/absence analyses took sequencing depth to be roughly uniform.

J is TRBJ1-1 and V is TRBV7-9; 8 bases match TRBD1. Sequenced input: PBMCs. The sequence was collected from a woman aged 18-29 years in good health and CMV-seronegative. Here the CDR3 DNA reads TGTGCCAGCAGGGGAAACCGGGACAGGCTAGCCTTGAACACTGAAGCTTTCTTT. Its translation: CASRGNRDRLALNTEAFF.